This entry features one T cell receptor (beta chain) sequence. Its specificity is not known. The record originates from a study of tumor-infiltrating lymphocytes in localized non-small cell lung cancer. Whole-study findings and limits: Compared with uninvolved lung, tumors showed higher T cell infiltration by TCRbeta sequencing. Technical variation could not be separated from intratumor heterogeneity here.

Clones were read by immunoSEQ multiplex PCR, and TCRdb kept only the in-frame ones, dropping some. The data show 6,400 or so clones, around 66% seen once. The sample comprised uninvolved lung tissue not adjacent to the tumor. The TCR was taken from a human donor with non-small cell lung cancer.

The CDR3 here is CASTTGPSQPQHF. In DNA, the CDR3 is TGTGCCAGCACGACAGGGCCTTCTCAGCCCCAGCATTTT. This sequence joins TRBV2 and TRBJ1-5; 7 positions agree with TRBD1. The junction had 6 bases not matched to a gene; V was cut back by 7 bases and J by 6 bases. Germline CDR1 SNHLY, CDR2 FYNNEI. This CDR3 has 13 amino acids.